The 19 T cell receptor beta chains reported below all come from one sample, sequenced in a study of shared clonotypes between healthy human individuals. Using immunoSEQ multiplex PCR, the repertoire was profiled, and TCRdb retains in-frame clones only, with some absent. The sample lists around 500,000 clones, roughly three quarters seen once, with 13% in the top ten. Sample: PBMCs. These receptors were taken from a woman aged 40-49 years in good health. Some clones in this sample may be carry-over from other donors' samples.

Notes on this clone: The same CDR3 arises from other DNA sequences in this sample as well. The chain links TRBV6-5 to TRBJ2-3; D is ambiguous. The CDR3 is 12 amino acids. Germline CDR1 MNHEY, CDR2 SVGAGI. Trimming stripped 0 bases from V and 5 bases from J, with 3 bases between. The DNA of the CDR3 is TGTGCCAGCAGTTACTCGGGAGATACGCAGTATTTT. Translation: CASSYSGDTQYF.

The chain employs TRBV5-1 and TRBJ2-5; 9 bases agree with TRBD2. Trimming at V came to 4 bases and at J to 3 bases, leaving 10 bases not matched to a gene. Germline V gene sequence: CDR1 SGHRS, CDR2 YFSETQ. CDR3 size: 16 residues. CDR3 in DNA: TGCGCCAGCAGCCACCACCCTGGGACTAGCAAAGAGACCCAGTACTTC. Its translation: CASSHHPGTSKETQYF.

The chain has TRBV7-2 and TRBJ1-6; 7 nucleotides line up with TRBD1. Germline V gene lookup returns CDR1 SGHTA and CDR2 FQGNSA. The CDR3 has 18 amino acids. Unmatched junction bases numbered 10, after V lost 1 base and J lost 4 bases. Written as DNA, the CDR3 is TGTGCCAGCAGCTTAGGGTTGGGCAGGGGGTTATATAATTCACCCCTCCACTTT. Amino acids: CASSLGLGRGLYNSPLHF.

The V gene is TRBV14, the J gene TRBJ2-7; D gene unclear. CDR3 size: 15 residues. V was pared by 7 bases and J by 3 bases, with 19 bases between. Germline CDR1 is SGHDN and CDR2 is FVKESK. CDR3 sequence: CASNDRSLTCYEQYF. CDR3 DNA sequence: TGTGCCAGCAATGATCGCTCCCTCACCTGCTACGAGCAGTACTTC.

This clone appeared a few times. The chain employs TRBV5-4 and TRBJ2-7, with 7 bases lining up with TRBD1. The length of the CDR3 is 15 residues. The germline gives CDR1 SGHNT, CDR2 YYREEE (reference sequence). V shed 4 bases, J shed 7 bases, and the junction held 14 bases outside the gene matches. DNA for the CDR3: TGTGCCAGCAGCCCGGGCAGGGGGTCCCCTCTGGAGCAGTACTTC. Protein product: CASSPGRGSPLEQYF.

This clone was detected once. The gene calls are TRBV6-1 and TRBJ1-1; D not certain. From germline, CDR1 is MNHNS and CDR2 SASEGT. V lost 7 bases to trimming and J lost 0 bases, with 12 bases between them. This CDR3 contains 14 residues. This CDR3 is CASNLHFMNTEAFF. CDR3 bases: TGTGCCAGCAATCTGCACTTTATGAACACTGAAGCTTTCTTT.

This clone appeared a few times. One end of the junction is discordant with germline, which a read error may explain. The chain employs TRBV27 and TRBJ1-1; D possibly corresponds to TRBD1 (6 bases). Looked up from germline, CDR1 is MNHEY and CDR2 is SMNVEV (reference sequence). This CDR3 comprises 13 residues. This chain's CDR3 is CASGLGGRAEAFF. In nucleotides, the CDR3 is TGTGCCAGCGGTTTAGGGGGACGGGCTGAAGCTTTCTTT.

The chain joins TRBV25-1 to TRBJ2-2; TRBD1 matches at 9 bases. V shed 8 bases and J 7 bases; nucleotides not matched to a gene: 11. CDR3 length: 15 amino acids. Germline CDR1 MGHDK, CDR2 SYGVNS. The CDR3 here is CASRSGQGMVGELFF. In DNA, the CDR3 is TGTGCCAGCCGATCGGGACAGGGAATGGTCGGGGAGCTGTTTTTT. Combining the CDR3 with reference TRBV25-1 and TRBJ2-2 gives the whole variable domain EADIYQTPRYLVIGTGKKITLECSQTMGHDKMYWYQQDPGMELHLIHYSYGVNSTEKGDLSSESTVSRIRTEHFPLTLESARPSHTSQYLCASRSGQGMVGELFFGEGSRLTVL.

V is TRBV29-1 and J is TRBJ1-1; D is unclear. CDR3 length: 15 amino acids. Trimming pared 2 bases from V and 4 bases from J, leaving 17 bases between. Germline V CDR1 and CDR2: SQVTM, ANQGSEA. The CDR3 DNA is TGCAGCGTTGAAAACCCCGGGATATCGGGCACTGAAGCTTTCTTT. It encodes CSVENPGISGTEAFF.

The V call is TRBV6-5, the J call TRBJ1-4, with 9 bases identical to TRBD1. From germline, CDR1 is MNHEY and CDR2 SVGAGI. The CDR3 totals 14 residues. V lost 9 bases to trimming and J lost 5 bases; unmatched junction nucleotides: 7. The CDR3 is CARQEDRGNEKLFF. The DNA of the CDR3 is TGTGCCAGACAGGAGGACAGGGGAAATGAAAAACTGTTTTTT.

The sample holds many counts of this clone. The J gene is TRBJ1-1, the V gene TRBV5-1; weak D call: TRBD1 (5 bases). The CDR3 length is 15 residues. The germline gives CDR1 SGHRS, CDR2 YFSETQ. V lost 0 bases to trimming and J lost 2 bases, with 11 bases between them. CDR3 bases: TGCGCCAGCAGCTTGGGCGAGACAGCCAACACTGAAGCTTTCTTT. Its protein is CASSLGETANTEAFF.

This clone has a single count. V is TRBV30 and J is TRBJ2-1, with 11 bases identical to TRBD1. The CDR3 contains 19 residues. With 5 bases clipped from V and 3 bases from J, the junction kept 18 bases outside the gene matches. CDR1 is GTSNPN, CDR2 SVGIG, per germline (reference sequence). This CDR3 is CAWATGQGGRTSFYNEQFF. The CDR3 region has the DNA TGTGCCTGGGCAACGGGACAGGGGGGTCGGACTAGCTTCTACAATGAGCAGTTCTTC.

The chain carries TRBV5-4 and TRBJ2-1; D is ambiguous. Germline V gene sequence: CDR1 SGHNT, CDR2 YYREEE (reference sequence). CDR3 size: 13 residues. V was cut by 1 base and J by 7 bases, with 9 bases left in between. Here the CDR3 DNA reads TGTGCCAGCAGCTTGCCCGAGGTTAATGAGCAGTTCTTC. It translates to CASSLPEVNEQFF.

V and J are TRBV7-2 and TRBJ1-3; the match to TRBD1 covers 7 bases. The germline V gene has CDR1 SGHTA and CDR2 FQGNSA. CDR3 length equals 15 residues. Trimming took 3 bases from V and 3 from J; bases not matched to a gene: 5. The CDR3 loop reads CASSFLRTGGNTIYF. The CDR3 DNA is TGTGCCAGCAGCTTTCTCCGGACAGGTGGAAACACCATATATTTT.

The V gene is TRBV29-1, the J gene TRBJ1-4, with D possibly matching TRBD1 (5 bases). CDR3 size: 14 residues. V lost 4 bases and J lost 0, with 9 bases in between. The germline V gene encodes CDR1 SQVTM and CDR2 ANQGSEA. The CDR3 nucleotides are TGCAGCGTTGCCGACAGAGCAACTAATGAAAAACTGTTTTTT. It is translated as CSVADRATNEKLFF.

This chain connects TRBV18 to TRBJ2-2; D ambiguous. The germline V gene encodes CDR1 KGHSH and CDR2 LQKENI. With 3 bases removed from V and 6 bases from J, the gap between germline ends came to 17 bases. The length of the CDR3 is 16 residues. The CDR3 nucleotides are TGTGCCAGCTCACCGGGTTCCGCCACGACGGCCGGGGAGCTGTTTTTT. Its protein product is CASSPGSATTAGELFF.

The chain has TRBV7-9 and TRBJ2-7, with 11 bases lining up with TRBD1. The CDR3 is made up of 13 amino acids. Germline V gene data show CDR1 as SEHNR and CDR2 as FQNEAQ (reference sequence). With V trimmed by 5 bases and J by 9 bases, 6 bases remained unmatched. Here the CDR3 reads CASSRTGGDRQYF. CDR3 sequence (DNA): TGTGCCAGCAGCCGGACAGGGGGCGACCGGCAGTACTTC.

This chain connects TRBV10-3 to TRBJ2-3; D unresolved. The germline V and J ends were trimmed by 5 bases and 4 bases, with 10 bases remaining between them. This CDR3 contains 13 residues. The germline V gene has CDR1 ENHRY and CDR2 SYGVKD. The CDR3 DNA follows: TGTGCCATCAGTTCGGGTGAATCAGATACGCAGTATTTT. It translates to CAISSGESDTQYF.

The chain has TRBV18 and TRBJ2-7; D is unresolved. This CDR3 is 12 amino acids long. CDR1 is KGHSH, CDR2 LQKENI, per germline. Deletions cut 2 bases from V and 9 bases from J, with 11 bases between. CDR3 residues: CASSPDTSWQYF. The DNA for the CDR3 is TGTGCCAGCTCACCAGACACCTCGTGGCAGTACTTC.